This is a list of T cell receptor beta chains from one sample in a study of early stage breast cancer tumors. Sequencing was performed with immunoSEQ multiplex PCR; in TCRdb, only in-frame clones are kept and a portion is missing. Seen here are tens of thousands of clones, 70% to 85% observed once, and the top ten hold 6.8%. The source material was blood. Receptors were obtained from a person between 60 and 69 years old with breast cancer. The CDR3 runs from the conserved cysteine through the conserved F or W. Fields, in order: CDR3 length, V gene, D gene, clone size, J gene, CDR3 DNA, CDR3 protein. A D gene is named only where the DNA matches it firmly. The size of a clone is reported for some rows only, either as once, few or many, or as a class for expanded clones.

cdr3_length: 15
v_call: TRBV5-6
d_call: TRBD1
clone_size: .
j_call: TRBJ1-5
cdr3_nt: TGTGCCAGCAGCTTGGGGACAGGGGTGACTCAGCCCCAGCATTTT
cdr3_aa: CASSLGTGVTQPQHF

cdr3_length: 13
v_call: TRBV19
d_call: .
clone_size: once
j_call: TRBJ1-2
cdr3_nt: TGTGCCAGTAGTATTGAGGGCAGCTATGGCTACACCTTC
cdr3_aa: CASSIEGSYGYTF

cdr3_length: 13
v_call: TRBV6-1
d_call: TRBD1
clone_size: .
j_call: TRBJ1-2
cdr3_nt: TGTGCCAGCAGAGCAGGGGGCGTCTATGGCTACACCTTC
cdr3_aa: CASRAGGVYGYTF

cdr3_length: 14
v_call: TRBV18
d_call: TRBD1
clone_size: few
j_call: TRBJ1-5
cdr3_nt: TGTGCCAGCTCACCTGGACAGGGGAGTCAGCCCCAGCATTTT
cdr3_aa: CASSPGQGSQPQHF

cdr3_length: 14
v_call: TRBV29-1
d_call: .
clone_size: .
j_call: TRBJ1-2
cdr3_nt: TGCAGCGTTGAACCGCCAGGAGCTAACTATGGCTACACCTTC
cdr3_aa: CSVEPPGANYGYTF

cdr3_length: 12
v_call: TRBV7-6
d_call: .
clone_size: .
j_call: TRBJ2-1
cdr3_nt: TGTGCCAGCAGCCCCACTTTTGAACTGAAGTTCTTC
cdr3_aa: CASSPTFELKFF

cdr3_length: 13
v_call: TRBV7-2
d_call: .
clone_size: few
j_call: TRBJ2-7
cdr3_nt: TGTGCCAGCAGTCGGCCAGAAGTGTACGAGCAGTACTTC
cdr3_aa: CASSRPEVYEQYF

cdr3_length: 14
v_call: TRBV28
d_call: .
clone_size: once
j_call: TRBJ2-3
cdr3_nt: TGTGCCAGCAGTACATCACAGGGATCAGATACGCAGTATTTT
cdr3_aa: CASSTSQGSDTQYF

cdr3_length: 15
v_call: TRBV2
d_call: .
clone_size: once
j_call: TRBJ2-1
cdr3_nt: TGTGCCAGCAGGGCAGACCTAATCGCCTTCAATGAGCAGTTCTTC
cdr3_aa: CASRADLIAFNEQFF

cdr3_length: 16
v_call: TRBV6-6
d_call: TRBD1
clone_size: .
j_call: TRBJ2-2
cdr3_nt: TGTGCCAGCAGTACCACGACAGGGGGGAACACCGGGGAGCTGTTTTTT
cdr3_aa: CASSTTTGGNTGELFF

cdr3_length: 12
v_call: TRBV18
d_call: .
clone_size: .
j_call: TRBJ2-6
cdr3_nt: TGTGCCAGCTCACCGGGGGCCCAACAGGTGACTTTC
cdr3_aa: CASSPGAQQVTF

cdr3_length: 11
v_call: TRBV12-5
d_call: .
clone_size: medium-sized
j_call: TRBJ2-2
cdr3_nt: TGTGCTAGTGGTTTCGGCGGGGAGCTGTTTTTT
cdr3_aa: CASGFGGELFF

cdr3_length: 12
v_call: TRBV7-8
d_call: .
clone_size: few
j_call: TRBJ2-5
cdr3_nt: TGTGCCAGCAGCTTTGGCCGAGAGACCCAGTACTTC
cdr3_aa: CASSFGRETQYF

cdr3_length: 15
v_call: TRBV5-1
d_call: .
clone_size: .
j_call: TRBJ1-4
cdr3_nt: TGCGCCAGCAGCGTACAAGGGGTAACTAATGAAAAACTGTTTTTT
cdr3_aa: CASSVQGVTNEKLFF

cdr3_length: 13
v_call: TRBV27
d_call: .
clone_size: .
j_call: TRBJ1-1
cdr3_nt: TGTGCCAGCAGCTTCAATACTGCGTCTGAAGCTTTCTTT
cdr3_aa: CASSFNTASEAFF

cdr3_length: 11
v_call: TRBV6-1
d_call: .
clone_size: .
j_call: TRBJ1-3
cdr3_nt: TGTGCCAGCAGCTCGTTGGACACCATATATTTT
cdr3_aa: CASSSLDTIYF

cdr3_length: 15
v_call: TRBV5-1
d_call: .
clone_size: .
j_call: TRBJ1-2
cdr3_nt: TGCGCCAGCAGCTTGGGTTGGGCCGTCTATCATGGCTACACCTTC
cdr3_aa: CASSLGWAVYHGYTF

cdr3_length: 14
v_call: TRBV13
d_call: .
clone_size: .
j_call: TRBJ2-7
cdr3_nt: TGTGCCAGCAGCTTAGAGATTGCCGACAACGAGCAGTACTTC
cdr3_aa: CASSLEIADNEQYF

cdr3_length: 9
v_call: TRBV29-1
d_call: .
clone_size: .
j_call: TRBJ2-5
cdr3_nt: TGCAGCGTTGGAGAGACCCAGTACTTC
cdr3_aa: CSVGETQYF

cdr3_length: 17
v_call: TRBV19
d_call: .
clone_size: .
j_call: TRBJ1-5
cdr3_nt: TGTGCCAGTAGTATAGAGGGGGAGATTAGACTCAATCAGCCCCAGCATTTT
cdr3_aa: CASSIEGEIRLNQPQHF

cdr3_length: 16
v_call: TRBV4-1
d_call: TRBD1
clone_size: .
j_call: TRBJ2-3
cdr3_nt: TGCGCCAGCAGCCAAGAGTGGGGACAGTTTGCAGATACGCAGTATTTT
cdr3_aa: CASSQEWGQFADTQYF

cdr3_length: 13
v_call: TRBV5-1
d_call: .
clone_size: .
j_call: TRBJ1-2
cdr3_nt: TGCGCCAGCAGCTTCGGACAGAACTATGGCTACACCTTC
cdr3_aa: CASSFGQNYGYTF

cdr3_length: 15
v_call: TRBV28
d_call: TRBD1
clone_size: .
j_call: TRBJ2-7
cdr3_nt: TGTGCCAGCAGAGCCGCCGGGACAGGAGACTACGAGCAGTACTTC
cdr3_aa: CASRAAGTGDYEQYF

cdr3_length: 15
v_call: TRBV6-1
d_call: TRBD2
clone_size: .
j_call: TRBJ2-7
cdr3_nt: TGTGCCAGCCAAGGACTAGCGGGGGGGCCCTACGAGCAGTACTTC
cdr3_aa: CASQGLAGGPYEQYF

cdr3_length: 15
v_call: TRBV9
d_call: .
clone_size: .
j_call: TRBJ1-2
cdr3_nt: TGTGCCAGCAGCGGGGGGACGGATTTTCCAAATGGCTACACCTTC
cdr3_aa: CASSGGTDFPNGYTF

cdr3_length: 12
v_call: TRBV7-9
d_call: .
clone_size: .
j_call: TRBJ2-1
cdr3_nt: TGTGCCAGCAGCCCCCCGCTCGATGAGCAGTTCTTC
cdr3_aa: CASSPPLDEQFF

cdr3_length: 14
v_call: TRBV5-4
d_call: TRBD1
clone_size: .
j_call: TRBJ1-4
cdr3_nt: TGTGCCAGCAGCACCGGGACAGGCAGAGAAAAACTGTTTTTT
cdr3_aa: CASSTGTGREKLFF

cdr3_length: 16
v_call: TRBV19
d_call: TRBD1
clone_size: few
j_call: TRBJ1-5
cdr3_nt: TGTGCCAGTAGTCCCTCGGACAGGGGGTATAATCAGCCCCAGCATTTT
cdr3_aa: CASSPSDRGYNQPQHF

cdr3_length: 13
v_call: TRBV11-2
d_call: .
clone_size: .
j_call: TRBJ1-1
cdr3_nt: TGTGCCAGCAGCTCCGACTGGAACACTGAAGCTTTCTTT
cdr3_aa: CASSSDWNTEAFF

cdr3_length: 17
v_call: TRBV19
d_call: .
clone_size: few
j_call: TRBJ1-2
cdr3_nt: TGTGCCAGTAGTATAGATCTAGGCAGACGGTCTGGGTATGGCTACACCTTC
cdr3_aa: CASSIDLGRRSGYGYTF

cdr3_length: 15
v_call: TRBV19
d_call: .
clone_size: .
j_call: TRBJ1-5
cdr3_nt: TGTGCCAGTAGTATTCAGAGGACAGGCAATCAGCCCCAGCATTTT
cdr3_aa: CASSIQRTGNQPQHF

cdr3_length: 14
v_call: TRBV6-6
d_call: TRBD2
clone_size: .
j_call: TRBJ2-7
cdr3_nt: TGTGCCAGCAGTGGGGAGGGAGCGGGAGGGGAGCAGTACTTC
cdr3_aa: CASSGEGAGGEQYF

cdr3_length: 14
v_call: TRBV6-6
d_call: .
clone_size: .
j_call: TRBJ2-3
cdr3_nt: TGTGCCAGCACACTTTCGTCGGGGAGAGATACGCAGTATTTT
cdr3_aa: CASTLSSGRDTQYF

cdr3_length: 15
v_call: TRBV6-5
d_call: .
clone_size: .
j_call: TRBJ2-6
cdr3_nt: TGTGCCAGCACCTTATATTGGCCTGGGGCCAACGTCCTGACTTTC
cdr3_aa: CASTLYWPGANVLTF

cdr3_length: 13
v_call: TRBV5-3
d_call: .
clone_size: once
j_call: TRBJ1-4
cdr3_nt: TGTGCCAGGCCCGTATCGGGAAATGAAAAACTGTTTTTT
cdr3_aa: CARPVSGNEKLFF

cdr3_length: 13
v_call: TRBV9
d_call: .
clone_size: .
j_call: TRBJ1-3
cdr3_nt: TGTGCCAGTGCGAAGATGTCCGGAAACACCATATATTTT
cdr3_aa: CASAKMSGNTIYF

cdr3_length: 12
v_call: TRBV6-6
d_call: TRBD1
clone_size: .
j_call: TRBJ2-5
cdr3_nt: TGTGCCAGCCAGACAGGGCCCGAGACCCAGTACTTC
cdr3_aa: CASQTGPETQYF

cdr3_length: 14
v_call: TRBV30
d_call: .
clone_size: .
j_call: TRBJ1-2
cdr3_nt: TGTGCCTGGAGTGGGGGTCGGGGGCTCCATGGCTACACCTTC
cdr3_aa: CAWSGGRGLHGYTF

cdr3_length: 15
v_call: TRBV6-5
d_call: .
clone_size: few
j_call: TRBJ2-7
cdr3_nt: TGTGCCAGCAGTTACGACGGGACAACTAGTTACGAGCAGTACTTC
cdr3_aa: CASSYDGTTSYEQYF

cdr3_length: 16
v_call: TRBV19
d_call: .
clone_size: .
j_call: TRBJ2-4
cdr3_nt: TGTGCCAGTAGTATAGATCACAGGGTCGCCAAAAACATTCAGTACTTC
cdr3_aa: CASSIDHRVAKNIQYF

cdr3_length: 16
v_call: TRBV28
d_call: .
clone_size: .
j_call: TRBJ2-5
cdr3_nt: TGTGCCAGCAGTTCGTTAGCGGCTTCATACCAAGAGACCCAGTACTTC
cdr3_aa: CASSSLAASYQETQYF

cdr3_length: 16
v_call: TRBV7-8
d_call: TRBD1
clone_size: .
j_call: TRBJ1-5
cdr3_nt: TGTGCCAGCAGCTTGGGACAGGGTTTAAACAATCAGCCCCAGCATTTT
cdr3_aa: CASSLGQGLNNQPQHF

cdr3_length: 14
v_call: TRBV6-6
d_call: .
clone_size: .
j_call: TRBJ2-7
cdr3_nt: TGTGCCAGCAGTTACTCCCCGGGGGATTCTGAGCAGTACTTC
cdr3_aa: CASSYSPGDSEQYF

cdr3_length: 14
v_call: TRBV7-2
d_call: TRBD2
clone_size: .
j_call: TRBJ2-7
cdr3_nt: TGTGCCAGCCTTCTCGCGGGAGGACCCTACGAGCAGTACTTC
cdr3_aa: CASLLAGGPYEQYF

cdr3_length: 15
v_call: TRBV5-1
d_call: .
clone_size: few
j_call: TRBJ2-3
cdr3_nt: TGCGCCAGCAGTATTGGGGATCCGAGCACAGATACGCAGTATTTT
cdr3_aa: CASSIGDPSTDTQYF

cdr3_length: 14
v_call: TRBV5-6
d_call: TRBD1
clone_size: .
j_call: TRBJ1-1
cdr3_nt: TGTGCCAGCCGCTTGACAGGGGGGAACACTGAAGCTTTCTTT
cdr3_aa: CASRLTGGNTEAFF

cdr3_length: 15
v_call: TRBV7-9
d_call: .
clone_size: few
j_call: TRBJ2-1
cdr3_nt: TGTGCCAGCAGCTTAGTAGGGGGGATTAACAATGAGCAGTTCTTC
cdr3_aa: CASSLVGGINNEQFF

cdr3_length: 13
v_call: TRBV28
d_call: .
clone_size: few
j_call: TRBJ2-1
cdr3_nt: TGTGCCAGCAGTTTAAGCTCCTACAATGAGCAGTTCTTC
cdr3_aa: CASSLSSYNEQFF

cdr3_length: 14
v_call: TRBV5-5
d_call: .
clone_size: few
j_call: TRBJ2-7
cdr3_nt: TGTGCCAGCAGCTTAGTAGGTTCCACCTACGAGCAGTACTTC
cdr3_aa: CASSLVGSTYEQYF

cdr3_length: 12
v_call: TRBV30
d_call: .
clone_size: few
j_call: TRBJ1-1
cdr3_nt: TGTGCCTATGGGGAGTTTAACACTGAAGCTTTCTTT
cdr3_aa: CAYGEFNTEAFF

cdr3_length: 16
v_call: TRBV15
d_call: .
clone_size: .
j_call: TRBJ2-1
cdr3_nt: TGTGCCACCAGTGAGGGGGGCGGCCGATCCTACAATGAGCAGTTCTTC
cdr3_aa: CATSEGGGRSYNEQFF

cdr3_length: 17
v_call: TRBV2
d_call: .
clone_size: .
j_call: TRBJ2-5
cdr3_nt: TGTGCCAGCAGTCTTTACCCTCCCCAGGGCTTGGGAGAGACCCAGTACTTC
cdr3_aa: CASSLYPPQGLGETQYF

cdr3_length: 15
v_call: TRBV19
d_call: .
clone_size: once
j_call: TRBJ1-2
cdr3_nt: TGTGCCAGTAGTCCTCGACAGTCATTTAACTATGGCTACACCTTC
cdr3_aa: CASSPRQSFNYGYTF

cdr3_length: 16
v_call: TRBV7-9
d_call: .
clone_size: .
j_call: TRBJ2-3
cdr3_nt: TGTGCCAGCAGCCCACGTACAGCTCGGTCGGGGGATACGCAGTATTTT
cdr3_aa: CASSPRTARSGDTQYF

cdr3_length: 13
v_call: TRBV27
d_call: .
clone_size: .
j_call: TRBJ2-7
cdr3_nt: TGTGCCAGCAGTTCAAACAGAGATTACGAGCAGTACTTC
cdr3_aa: CASSSNRDYEQYF

cdr3_length: 17
v_call: TRBV7-9
d_call: .
clone_size: .
j_call: TRBJ2-1
cdr3_nt: TGTGCCAGCAGCCCCGGTCTTGGAGTCCCCTCCTACAATGAGCAGTTCTTC
cdr3_aa: CASSPGLGVPSYNEQFF

cdr3_length: 13
v_call: TRBV7-3
d_call: .
clone_size: .
j_call: TRBJ2-5
cdr3_nt: TGTGCCAGCAGCTTACGTCGGCAAGAGACCCAGTACTTC
cdr3_aa: CASSLRRQETQYF

cdr3_length: 16
v_call: TRBV18
d_call: .
clone_size: .
j_call: TRBJ1-4
cdr3_nt: TGTGCCAGCTCATCCTCCCCCGGGGGTACGGCTGAAAAACTGTTTTTT
cdr3_aa: CASSSSPGGTAEKLFF

cdr3_length: 13
v_call: TRBV27
d_call: .
clone_size: .
j_call: TRBJ1-5
cdr3_nt: TGTGCCAGCAGTTTTTCGGAAAATCAGCCCCAGCATTTT
cdr3_aa: CASSFSENQPQHF

cdr3_length: 15
v_call: TRBV5-1
d_call: .
clone_size: once
j_call: TRBJ2-3
cdr3_nt: TGCGCCAGCAGCTTGAGACGGACAGACACAGATACGCAGTATTTT
cdr3_aa: CASSLRRTDTDTQYF